Listed below are T cell receptor beta chains from one sample, sequenced in a study of identifying expanded T cells in peripheral blood. The protocol was immunoSEQ multiplex PCR, while the TCRdb copy is restricted to in-frame clones and leaves out a portion. In the table there are about 81,000 clones, 84% of which are singletons. The specimen sequenced was blood. Receptors were obtained from a person between 18 and 70 years old in good health. Each CDR3 is given with its conserved first and last residue.

V gene: TRBV2; J gene: TRBJ1-5; CDR3 protein: CASRDPGTPSNQPQHF
V gene: TRBV5-6; J gene: TRBJ2-1; CDR3 protein: CASSLMTVAYNEQFF
V gene: TRBV7-2; J gene: TRBJ2-5; CDR3 protein: CASRRMRGEETQYF
V gene: TRBV10-3; J gene: TRBJ2-7; CDR3 protein: CAISDGRGEQYF
V gene: TRBV15; J gene: TRBJ1-2; CDR3 protein: CATSNPKAGDYGYTF
V gene: TRBV19; J gene: TRBJ2-3; CDR3 protein: CASSTGGTDTQYF
V gene: TRBV7-6; J gene: TRBJ2-1; CDR3 protein: CASSPLLPDNRHNEQFF
V gene: TRBV6-5; J gene: TRBJ2-7; CDR3 protein: CASRRGDRGPYEQYF
V gene: TRBV19; J gene: TRBJ2-7; CDR3 protein: CASSIGPWGSYEQYF
V gene: TRBV6-1; J gene: TRBJ2-7; CDR3 protein: CASGTSGTKAREQYF
V gene: TRBV6-6; J gene: TRBJ2-4; CDR3 protein: CASGQPALAKNIQYF
V gene: TRBV7-8; J gene: TRBJ2-3; CDR3 protein: CASSLAGGLGDTQYF
V gene: TRBV7-2; J gene: TRBJ2-1; CDR3 protein: CASCWEPSSYNEQFF
V gene: TRBV5-6; J gene: TRBJ1-1; CDR3 protein: CASSLYQGTEAFF
V gene: TRBV9; J gene: TRBJ2-3; CDR3 protein: CASSVGIGGTSTDTQYF
V gene: TRBV2; J gene: TRBJ2-7; CDR3 protein: CASSPTRQDEQYF
V gene: TRBV6-5; J gene: TRBJ1-2; CDR3 protein: CASSSGGTLANYGYTF
V gene: TRBV15; J gene: TRBJ1-3; CDR3 protein: CGTSRGRGISGNTIYF
V gene: TRBV7-2; J gene: TRBJ2-7; CDR3 protein: CASSPGGGRAYEQYF
V gene: TRBV7-9; J gene: TRBJ2-5; CDR3 protein: CASNYQGGETQYF
V gene: TRBV28; J gene: TRBJ2-2; CDR3 protein: CASSSYRDTGELFF
V gene: TRBV11-2; J gene: TRBJ1-1; CDR3 protein: CASSLAGRVTEAFF
V gene: TRBV15; J gene: TRBJ1-5; CDR3 protein: CATTKGQGNQPQHF
V gene: TRBV28; J gene: TRBJ1-1; CDR3 protein: CASRTGRNTEAFF
V gene: TRBV5-1; J gene: TRBJ1-5; CDR3 protein: CASSLGQGVQPQHF
V gene: TRBV7-9; J gene: TRBJ2-7; CDR3 protein: CASSSLGTSGRALTYEQYF
V gene: TRBV18; J gene: TRBJ2-7; CDR3 protein: CASSPGPFYEQYF
V gene: TRBV30; J gene: TRBJ1-5; CDR3 protein: CAWSRGDYQPQHF
V gene: TRBV6-6; J gene: TRBJ1-1; CDR3 protein: CASSYSGDNTEAFF
V gene: TRBV6-1; J gene: TRBJ1-2; CDR3 protein: CASSRQGAATF
V gene: TRBV19; J gene: TRBJ2-1; CDR3 protein: CATRGTDYNEQFF
V gene: TRBV28; J gene: TRBJ1-5; CDR3 protein: CASSPPRGQLNQPQHF
V gene: TRBV4-1; J gene: TRBJ1-2; CDR3 protein: CASSQENIANYGYTF
V gene: TRBV28; J gene: TRBJ2-3; CDR3 protein: CASSFPAGGTDTQYF
V gene: TRBV4-1; J gene: TRBJ2-4; CDR3 protein: CASSPSSGGAATDIQYF
V gene: TRBV19; J gene: TRBJ1-5; CDR3 protein: CASSPGPFNQPQHF
V gene: TRBV28; J gene: TRBJ1-2; CDR3 protein: CASSIGTGAYGYTF
V gene: TRBV7-6; J gene: TRBJ2-7; CDR3 protein: CASSLHPGRIYEQYF
V gene: TRBV7-2; J gene: TRBJ2-7; CDR3 protein: CASSLLAGVVGGQYF